A selection of T cell receptor beta chains follows, all from one sample in a study of blood T cell repertoires in COVID-19. Only in-frame clones appear in the TCRdb table, and some are missing; sequencing was by immunoSEQ multiplex PCR. The table has around 170,000 clones, roughly 85% seen once. The sample consisted of peripheral blood. The source of these receptors is a man aged 45-60 years with active or convalescent COVID-19. CDR3s include the opening cysteine and the closing phenylalanine or tryptophan. The order of the fields is D gene, V gene, J gene, clone size, CDR3 DNA, CDR3 protein. D genes are given only for firm matches. The size of a clone is reported for some rows only, either as once, few or many, or as a class for expanded clones.

NA,TRBV6-5,TRBJ2-1,few,TGTGCCAGCACCCATCCCTCAGCGGGCGGCAATGAGCAGTTCTTC,CASTHPSAGGNEQFF
TRBD1,TRBV5-1,TRBJ2-2,NA,TGCGCCAGCAGCCTTGACAGGGCCCCCGGGGAGCTGTTTTTT,CASSLDRAPGELFF
TRBD2,TRBV4-2,TRBJ2-2,NA,TGTGCCAGCAGCCAAGGACTAGCAGCTACGAACACCGGGGAGCTGTTTTTT,CASSQGLAATNTGELFF
TRBD2,TRBV3-1/TRBV3-2,TRBJ2-7,NA,TGTGCCAGCAGTCGTACGCTGGGACTAGCGGTTTACGAGCAGTACTTC,CASSRTLGLAVYEQYF
NA,TRBV5-5,TRBJ1-2,NA,TGTGCCAGCAGCTTGGATTACACCCTCAACTATGGCTACACCTTC,CASSLDYTLNYGYTF
NA,TRBV6-5,TRBJ2-6,NA,TGTGCCAGCAGTTACTCGAAGCGTTCTGGGGCCAACGTCCTGACTTTC,CASSYSKRSGANVLTF
TRBD1,TRBV11-3,TRBJ2-6,NA,TGTGCCAGCAGCCGACGAGGACAGGGGGCTTCTGGGGCCAACGTCCTGACTTTC,CASSRRGQGASGANVLTF
TRBD1,TRBV24-1,TRBJ2-5,NA,TGTGCCACCAGTGCTCCGGGGACAGAAGAGACCCAGTACTTC,CATSAPGTEETQYF
NA,TRBV3-1/TRBV3-2,TRBJ2-5,NA,TGTGCCAGCAGCCAAGAGGGCTGGCAAGAGACCCAGTACTTC,CASSQEGWQETQYF
NA,TRBV3-1/TRBV3-2,TRBJ2-5,NA,TGTGCCAGCAACGGCGGGGACAGAGAGACCCAGTACTTC,CASNGGDRETQYF
TRBD1,TRBV6-2/TRBV6-3,TRBJ2-3,once,TGTGCCAGCAGCCAGGACAGGGGGCGTTACGATACGCAGTATTTT,CASSQDRGRYDTQYF
TRBD1,TRBV4-1,TRBJ2-3,NA,TGCGCCAGCAGCCAAGAATGGGGGACAGCGACACGCACAGATACGCAGTATTTT,CASSQEWGTATRTDTQYF
TRBD1,TRBV5-1,TRBJ2-1,once,TGCGCCAGCAGCTTGGCCGGGACAGTCTCCTACAATGAGCAGTTCTTC,CASSLAGTVSYNEQFF
NA,TRBV9,TRBJ2-1,NA,TGTGCCAGCAGCGTAGTTGAGGCCAGCAATGAGCAGTTCTTC,CASSVVEASNEQFF
TRBD1,TRBV18,TRBJ2-4,NA,TGTGCCAGCTCACTTCCGGGACAGGAGACCAAAAACATTCAGTACTTC,CASSLPGQETKNIQYF
NA,TRBV5-1,TRBJ1-2,once,TGCGCCAGCAGCTTCGGGGGGGAGGTAACCTATGGCTACACCTTC,CASSFGGEVTYGYTF
NA,TRBV2,TRBJ1-1,once,TGTGCCAGCAGTCCGCTGAGCACTGAAGCTTTCTTT,CASSPLSTEAFF
NA,TRBV5-4,TRBJ2-5,NA,TGTGCCAGCAGCGGGGGAGGAGCGCGCCAAGAGACCCAGTACTTC,CASSGGGARQETQYF
TRBD1,TRBV5-4,TRBJ1-3,NA,TGTGCCAGCAGCCGGGACAGGGGACCTGGAAACACCATATATTTT,CASSRDRGPGNTIYF
NA,TRBV12-3/TRBV12-4,TRBJ1-1,once,TGTGCCAGCAACTTGGGTGGGGGCCAAGAAGCTTTCTTT,CASNLGGGQEAFF
TRBD1,TRBV7-3,TRBJ1-3,NA,TGTGCCAGCAGCCAAACAGGGGGCGGAAACACCATATATTTT,CASSQTGGGNTIYF
NA,TRBV7-9,TRBJ1-6,once,TGTGCCAGCAGCACCCGATCAGGATCACTCCTCCACTTT,CASSTRSGSLLHF
NA,TRBV5-1,TRBJ2-2,NA,TGCGCCAGCAGCTGGGATGGACAGACCGGGGAGCTGTTTTTT,CASSWDGQTGELFF
NA,TRBV5-6,TRBJ2-2,few,TGTGCCAGCAGCTTAGGGCAGGGATCAGGGGAGCTGTTTTTT,CASSLGQGSGELFF
TRBD2,TRBV6-5,TRBJ2-5,NA,TGTGCCAGCAGTTACGGGACTAGCGGAGAGACCCAGTACTTC,CASSYGTSGETQYF
NA,TRBV29-1,TRBJ1-2,NA,TGCAGCGTTGCTCAGGCGAGAGGCTACACCTTC,CSVAQARGYTF
TRBD1,TRBV4-2,TRBJ1-1,NA,TGTGCCAGCAGCCAATTTTCCATAGGGGGCTCTGAAGCTTTCTTT,CASSQFSIGGSEAFF
NA,TRBV30,TRBJ2-6,NA,TGTGCCTGGACCTCAGGCTCTGGGGCCAACGTCCTGACTTTC,CAWTSGSGANVLTF
NA,TRBV27,TRBJ1-5,NA,TGTGCCAGCAGTCGGGGAGGGGCTTATAGCAATCAGCCCCAGCATTTT,CASSRGGAYSNQPQHF
NA,TRBV14,TRBJ1-2,NA,TGTGCCAGCAGCCAAGACCCCCTCTATGGCTACACCTTC,CASSQDPLYGYTF
NA,TRBV9,TRBJ1-3,NA,TGTGCCAGCAGCGTTGGACTCGTCTCTGGAAACACCATATATTTT,CASSVGLVSGNTIYF
NA,TRBV2,TRBJ1-1,NA,TGTGCCAGCACCCGAGGGGAGGGAGAAGCTTTCTTT,CASTRGEGEAFF
TRBD1,TRBV5-1,TRBJ2-2,NA,TGCGCCAGCAGCGCTATTACCGGGACAGGGGGGACCGGGGAGCTGTTTTTT,CASSAITGTGGTGELFF
TRBD2,TRBV7-9,TRBJ2-7,NA,TGTGCCAGCAGCTTTGCGGGAGGGGCCTACGAGCAGTACTTC,CASSFAGGAYEQYF
TRBD2,TRBV2,TRBJ2-1,NA,TGTGCCAGCAGTGAACCGAGGACTAGCGGGAGCCCGGTCAGCAATGAGCAGTTCTTC,CASSEPRTSGSPVSNEQFF
TRBD1,TRBV7-9,TRBJ1-5,NA,TGTGCCAGCAGCCAGACAGGGGATAGGGGCAATCAGCCCCAGCATTTT,CASSQTGDRGNQPQHF
TRBD1,TRBV10-3,TRBJ1-6,once,TGTGCCATCAGCCCGGGACAGACGAATTCACCCCTCCACTTT,CAISPGQTNSPLHF
TRBD1,TRBV6-5,TRBJ2-7,NA,TGTGCCAGCAGGAGGGACAGGGACTACGAGCAGTACTTC,CASRRDRDYEQYF
NA,TRBV7-2,TRBJ1-5,NA,TGTGCCAGCAGCTCTTACTCGGATCAGCCCCAGCATTTT,CASSSYSDQPQHF
NA,TRBV11-2,TRBJ2-5,NA,TGTGCCAGCAGCTTAGACGGACTTCCGGGAGAGACCCAGTACTTC,CASSLDGLPGETQYF
TRBD1,TRBV4-1,TRBJ1-2,NA,TGCGCCAGCAGCGACAGGGACGTGAGGGGCTACACCTTC,CASSDRDVRGYTF
TRBD1,TRBV19,TRBJ2-1,NA,TGTGCCAGTAGTATTAAGGGACAGCTCTACAATGAGCAGTTCTTC,CASSIKGQLYNEQFF
NA,TRBV5-1,TRBJ1-1,NA,TGCGCCAGCGGCACTTCGGGTTCCCACACTGAAGCTTTCTTT,CASGTSGSHTEAFF
TRBD2,TRBV2,TRBJ2-7,few,TGTGCCAGCAGGCCTTTAGCGGGAGAGTCCTACGAGCAGTACTTC,CASRPLAGESYEQYF
TRBD1,TRBV4-1,TRBJ2-7,NA,TGCGCCAGCAGTCAAAGGGGGACGGGACAGGGGACCGGCGAGCAGTACTTC,CASSQRGTGQGTGEQYF
TRBD1,TRBV24-1,TRBJ2-7,NA,TGTGCCACCAGTGACCACGGGACAGGGAGCTCCTACGAGCAGTACTTC,CATSDHGTGSSYEQYF
NA,TRBV4-3,TRBJ1-1,NA,TGCGCCAGCAGCCAGACCCAAGCCCTGGGAGTAGCTTTCTTT,CASSQTQALGVAFF
NA,TRBV19,TRBJ1-4,NA,TGTGCCAGTAGTCCTGGGGGGTATGAAAAACTGTTTTTT,CASSPGGYEKLFF
NA,TRBV29-1,TRBJ2-3,NA,TGCAGCGTTGTGCGGAGCACAGATACGCAGTATTTT,CSVVRSTDTQYF
NA,TRBV18,TRBJ2-7,NA,TGTGCCAGCTCCCGCCTGGAGGTTAGCTCCTACGAGCAGTACTTC,CASSRLEVSSYEQYF
TRBD1,TRBV7-6,TRBJ1-1,NA,TGTGCCAGCAGCTTGGGGACAGGGGGATTCAACACTGAAGCTTTCTTT,CASSLGTGGFNTEAFF
NA,TRBV19,TRBJ1-6,NA,TGTGCCAGTAGCCCCGCCCCCGGGGGGACGGTAGTCCTCCACTTT,CASSPAPGGTVVLHF
NA,TRBV9,TRBJ2-5,NA,TGTGCCAGCAGCACGAGCCCCTACCAAGAGACCCAGTACTTC,CASSTSPYQETQYF
TRBD1,TRBV19,TRBJ1-6,NA,TGTGCCAGTACCGAGACAGGGGGCTCCTATAATTCACCCCTCCACTTT,CASTETGGSYNSPLHF
TRBD1,TRBV6-6,TRBJ1-1,NA,TGTGCCAGCAGCTTCGGACAGGTTGAAGCTTTCTTT,CASSFGQVEAFF
NA,TRBV7-5,TRBJ1-1,NA,TGTGTCAGAAGCTGCCCAATTAGACAGCCCGAAGCTTTCTTT,CVRSCPIRQPEAFF
NA,TRBV19,TRBJ2-6,NA,TGTGCCAGTAGTATAGATATAGGTACAGGGAGCTCTGGGGCCAACGTCCTGACTTTC,CASSIDIGTGSSGANVLTF
NA,TRBV5-4,TRBJ1-3,NA,TGTGCCAGCAGCTTGGCCCCGGGACAAGGCTACACCATATATTTT,CASSLAPGQGYTIYF
TRBD1,TRBV27,TRBJ1-4,once,TGTGCCAGTAAGGGACAGGGCAATGAAAAACTGTTTTTT,CASKGQGNEKLFF
TRBD2,TRBV5-6,TRBJ2-3,NA,TGTGCCAGCAGCGAACCACCGGGGGGGGCCCCAGATACGCAGTATTTT,CASSEPPGGAPDTQYF